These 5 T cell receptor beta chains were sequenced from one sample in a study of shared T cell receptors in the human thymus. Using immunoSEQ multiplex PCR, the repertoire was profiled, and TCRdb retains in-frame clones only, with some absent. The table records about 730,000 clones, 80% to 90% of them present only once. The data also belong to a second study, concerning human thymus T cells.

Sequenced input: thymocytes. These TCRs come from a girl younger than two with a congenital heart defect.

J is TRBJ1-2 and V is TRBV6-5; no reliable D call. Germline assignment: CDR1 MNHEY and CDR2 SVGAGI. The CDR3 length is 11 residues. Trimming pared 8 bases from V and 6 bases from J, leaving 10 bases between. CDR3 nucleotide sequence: TGTGCCAGCGCGAACGGGGATGGCTACACCTTC. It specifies CASANGDGYTF.

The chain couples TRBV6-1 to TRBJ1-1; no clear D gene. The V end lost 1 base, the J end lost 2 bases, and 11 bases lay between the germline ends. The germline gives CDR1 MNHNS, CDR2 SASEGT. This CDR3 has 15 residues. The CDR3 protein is CASSEVAAVNTEAFF. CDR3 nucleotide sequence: TGTGCCAGCAGTGAAGTCGCGGCCGTAAACACTGAAGCTTTCTTT.

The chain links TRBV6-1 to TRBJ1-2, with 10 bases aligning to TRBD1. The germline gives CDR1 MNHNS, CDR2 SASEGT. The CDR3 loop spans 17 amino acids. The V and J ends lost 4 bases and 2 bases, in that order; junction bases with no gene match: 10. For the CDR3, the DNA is TGTGCCAGCAGTGGGGGACAGGGGACCTTCCCAAACTATGGCTACACCTTC. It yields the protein CASSGGQGTFPNYGYTF.

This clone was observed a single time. CDR3 residues: CASSQPSGTSGTDTQYF. Written as DNA, the CDR3 is TGTGCCAGCAGCCAGCCATCCGGGACTAGCGGGACAGATACGCAGTATTTT. The rearrangement joins TRBV4-2 to TRBJ2-3; 12 bases are a match to TRBD2. The CDR3 has 17 amino acids. Germline values: CDR1 LGHNA, CDR2 YNFKEQ. After removal of 3 bases from V and 3 bases from J, the junction contained 7 bases not matched to a gene.

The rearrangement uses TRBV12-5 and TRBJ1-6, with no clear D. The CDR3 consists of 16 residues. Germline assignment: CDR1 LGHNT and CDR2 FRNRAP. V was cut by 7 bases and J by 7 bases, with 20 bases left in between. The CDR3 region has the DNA TGTGCTAGTGCTTGGCCGCGACCGGCGGAAAATTCACCCCTCCACTTT. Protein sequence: CASAWPRPAENSPLHF.